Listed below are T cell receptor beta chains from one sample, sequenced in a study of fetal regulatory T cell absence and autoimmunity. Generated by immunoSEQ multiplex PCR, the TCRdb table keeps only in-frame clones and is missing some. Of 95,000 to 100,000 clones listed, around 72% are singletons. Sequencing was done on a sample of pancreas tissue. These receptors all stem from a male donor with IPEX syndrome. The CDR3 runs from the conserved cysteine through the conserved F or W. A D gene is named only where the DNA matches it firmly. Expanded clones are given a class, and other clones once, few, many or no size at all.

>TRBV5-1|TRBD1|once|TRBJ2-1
CASSRDRGYNEQFF
TGCGCCAGCAGCCGGGACAGGGGCTACAATGAGCAGTTCTTC
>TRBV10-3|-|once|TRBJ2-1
CAISYRDPARNEQFF
TGTGCCATCAGTTACCGGGACCCTGCTCGCAATGAGCAGTTCTTC
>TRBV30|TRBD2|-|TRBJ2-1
CAWSVLAGTSSYNEQFF
TGTGCCTGGAGTGTCCTAGCGGGTACGAGCTCCTACAATGAGCAGTTCTTC
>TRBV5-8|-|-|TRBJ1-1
CASSSIESGNTEAFF
TGTGCCAGCAGCTCGATTGAATCGGGGAACACTGAAGCTTTCTTT
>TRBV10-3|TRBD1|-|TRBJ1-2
CAISGRTGRMHGYTF
TGTGCCATCAGTGGCCGGACAGGGAGGATGCACGGCTACACCTTC
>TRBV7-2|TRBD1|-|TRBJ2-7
CASSFRGQQYF
TGTGCCAGCAGCTTCAGGGGGCAGCAGTACTTC
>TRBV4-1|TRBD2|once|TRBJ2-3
CASSQDPRREGPDTQYF
TGCGCCAGCAGCCAAGATCCCAGGAGGGAGGGCCCAGATACGCAGTATTTT
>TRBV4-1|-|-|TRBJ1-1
CASSPLNAPGYTEAFF
TGCGCCAGCAGCCCCCTCAATGCACCAGGGTACACTGAAGCTTTCTTT
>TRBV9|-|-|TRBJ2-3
CASSVGTSNTDTQYF
TGTGCCAGCAGCGTAGGGACTTCCAACACAGATACGCAGTATTTT
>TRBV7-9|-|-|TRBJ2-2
CASSSHAANTGELFF
TGTGCCAGCAGCTCCCACGCTGCGAACACCGGGGAGCTGTTTTTT
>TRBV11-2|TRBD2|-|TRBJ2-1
CASSFPLAGGPNEQFF
TGTGCCAGCAGCTTCCCACTAGCGGGAGGGCCCAATGAGCAGTTCTTC
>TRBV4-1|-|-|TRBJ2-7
CASSQGAASPYEQYF
TGCGCCAGCAGCCAAGGCGCAGCGTCCCCCTACGAGCAGTACTTC
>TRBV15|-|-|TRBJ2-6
CATSSSGANVLTF
TGTGCCACTTCAAGCTCTGGGGCCAACGTCCTGACTTTC
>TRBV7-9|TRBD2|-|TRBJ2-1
CASSLKGLAGYNEQFF
TGTGCCAGCAGCTTAAAGGGACTAGCGGGGTACAATGAGCAGTTCTTC
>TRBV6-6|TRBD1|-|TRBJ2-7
CASRSTGGQQYF
TGTGCCAGCAGGTCAACAGGGGGGCAGCAGTACTTC
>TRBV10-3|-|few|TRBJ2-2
CAISETGSTGELFF
TGTGCCATCAGTGAGACAGGGTCCACCGGGGAGCTGTTTTTT
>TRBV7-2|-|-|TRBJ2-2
CASTIRGLNTGELFF
TGTGCCAGCACCATCCGGGGACTGAACACCGGGGAGCTGTTTTTT
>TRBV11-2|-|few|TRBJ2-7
CASSSRWSRGTYEQYF
TGTGCCAGCAGCTCCAGGTGGAGTCGGGGGACCTACGAGCAGTACTTC
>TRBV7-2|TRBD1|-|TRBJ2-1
CASSLDGTGAYNEQFF
TGTGCCAGCAGCCTGGACGGGACAGGGGCCTACAATGAGCAGTTCTTC
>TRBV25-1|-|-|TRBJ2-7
CASSGLEQYF
TGTGCCAGCAGTGGACTAGAGCAGTACTTC
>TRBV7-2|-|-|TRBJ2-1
CASSPWQGNYNEQFF
TGTGCCAGCAGCCCGTGGCAGGGTAACTACAATGAGCAGTTCTTC
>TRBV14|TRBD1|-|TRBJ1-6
CALGGRAEDSPLHF
TGTGCCCTAGGGGGCAGGGCGGAGGATTCACCCCTCCACTTT